Following are 32 T cell receptor beta chains from one sample sequenced in a study of OX40 agonist ivuxolimab in advanced cancers. Clones were read by immunoSEQ multiplex PCR, and TCRdb kept only the in-frame ones, dropping some. Found here are over 40,000 clones, about 89% of them singletons; the top ten hold 3% to 4.5%. The starting material was CD4+ or CD8+ T cells sorted from blood, obtained in a trial of the OX40 agonist ivuxolimab. The receptor source for this set is an adult with an advanced solid tumor such as melanoma, head and neck, liver or kidney cancer.

The chain couples TRBV6-5 to TRBJ1-2; 9 bases align to TRBD1. The CDR3 loop spans 14 amino acids. CDR1 MNHEY and CDR2 SVGAGI come from the germline V gene. The J segment lost 8 bases and the V segment lost 4 bases, leaving 8 bases of the junction unmatched. The CDR3 region is CASSSGTGNTGYTF. In DNA form, the CDR3 reads TGTGCCAGCAGTTCTGGGACAGGGAATACAGGCTACACCTTC.

The chain employs TRBV11-3 and TRBJ2-7; 8 nucleotides agree with TRBD1. V was clipped by 5 bases and J by 3 bases; unmatched bases: 9. This CDR3 is built from 15 residues. Germline V gene lookup returns CDR1 SGHNT and CDR2 YENEEA. The CDR3 region is CASSTYRDRIYEQYF. CDR3 nucleotide sequence: TGTGCCAGCAGCACATACCGGGACAGGATCTACGAGCAGTACTTC.

The V gene is TRBV11-2, the J gene TRBJ2-6, with D hard to call. The CDR3 extends over 13 amino acids. Germline V gene sequence: CDR1 SGHAT, CDR2 FQNNGV. Trimming removed 4 bases at V and 2 bases at J, with 3 bases between. The chain's CDR3 is CASSWTGANVLTF. The DNA for the CDR3 is TGTGCCAGCAGCTGGACTGGGGCCAACGTCCTGACTTTC.

The rearrangement uses TRBV27 and TRBJ2-5; D call uncertain. Per the germline V gene, CDR1 is MNHEY and CDR2 is SMNVEV (reference sequence). The CDR3 sequence is 14 residues long. V was shortened by 0 bases and J by 9 bases, with 14 bases between the two germline ends. The CDR3 here is CASSLSTPPGPQYF. The CDR3 nucleotides read TGTGCCAGCAGTTTATCCACCCCCCCCGGCCCCCAGTACTTC.

The chain links TRBV5-1 to TRBJ2-6, with D possibly being TRBD1 or TRBD2 (5 bases each). CDR1 SGHRS and CDR2 YFSETQ come from the germline V gene. This CDR3 is 17 amino acids long. Trimming took off 7 bases at V and 0 bases at J, with 17 bases between the two ends. In DNA form, the CDR3 reads TGCGCCAGCGTTACCGGGACGGCCGTCTCTGGGGCCAACGTCCTGACTTTC. This translates into CASVTGTAVSGANVLTF.

As to this clone: The junction and the germline gene differ at one end; a read error may be behind it. The chain couples TRBV11-2 to TRBJ2-5; no clear D gene. The V gene's germline CDR1 is SGHAT and CDR2 FQNNGV. CDR3 size: 13 residues. The DNA for the CDR3 is TGTGCCAGCACCTTAGCTTCTCAAGAGACCCAGTACTTC. This codes for CASTLASQETQYF. The whole variable domain, filled in from reference TRBV11-2 and TRBJ2-5, reads EAGVAQSPRYKIIEKRQSVAFWCNPISGHATLYWYQQILGQGPKLLIQFQNNGVVDDSQLPKDRFSAERLKGVDSTLKIQPAKLEDSAVYLCASTLASQETQYFGPGTRLLVL.

This rearrangement joins TRBV7-9 to TRBJ1-6, with D hard to call. This CDR3 region has 16 residues. The germline V gene has CDR1 SEHNR and CDR2 FQNEAQ (reference sequence). The germline V and J ends were trimmed by 4 bases and 8 bases, with 18 bases remaining between them. The CDR3 loop reads CASSWEAKSIDSPLHF. The CDR3 DNA is TGTGCCAGCAGCTGGGAGGCAAAGTCTATCGATTCACCCCTCCACTTT.

This chain uses TRBV28 with TRBJ1-1, with D unresolved. CDR1 MDHEN and CDR2 SYDVKM come from the germline V gene. The CDR3 length is 13 residues. V was cut by 6 bases and J by 5 bases, with 13 bases left in between. The CDR3 DNA is TGTGCCAGCAGGCACCCATTAGGGACTGAAGCTTTCTTT. Its translation is CASRHPLGTEAFF.

V and J are TRBV6-5 and TRBJ1-2; D is perhaps TRBD1 (5 bases). This CDR3 contains 12 residues. Germline V gene data show CDR1 as MNHEY and CDR2 as SVGAGI. Between the trimmed V and J ends, which lost 5 bases and 4 bases, there was a span of 8 bases. The DNA of the CDR3 is TGTGCCAGCAGTCGGGGGGGCTATGGCTACACCTTC. Amino acids: CASSRGGYGYTF.

The chain couples TRBV6-1 to TRBJ2-1; D is perhaps TRBD2 (6 bases). The CDR3 runs 14 residues. Germline CDR1 is MNHNS and CDR2 is SASEGT. V dropped 10 bases and J dropped 9 bases, with 22 bases sitting between them. The CDR3 nucleotides are TGTGCCACCAGCTTGGGGCGGGAACGGGTTGAGCAGTTCTTC. It yields the protein CATSLGRERVEQFF.

The rearrangement links TRBV4-1 to TRBJ1-2; D not certain. The CDR3 extends over 15 amino acids. Trimming removed 0 bases from V and 4 bases from J, with 12 bases in between. CDR1 and CDR2 (germline): MGHRA, YSYEKL. DNA for the CDR3: TGCGCCAGCAGCCAAGAGTGGGGTCGGTCCTATGGCTACACCTTC. Its protein is CASSQEWGRSYGYTF.

The V and J genes are TRBV4-1 and TRBJ2-1; TRBD2 matches 8 bases. The CDR3 has 16 amino acids. V gave up 7 bases and J gave up 7 bases; unmatched junction bases: 15. From germline, CDR1 is MGHRA and CDR2 YSYEKL. The CDR3 nucleotides are TGCGCCAGCACCGCCTTGGTCCTAGCGGGTGAAAATGAGCAGTTCTTC. It specifies CASTALVLAGENEQFF.

This clone appeared a single time. The chain is built from TRBV7-9 and TRBJ1-4; D gene unclear. Germline V lookup: CDR1 SEHNR, CDR2 FQNEAQ (reference sequence). Trimming took off 4 bases at V and 8 bases at J, with 14 bases between the two ends. The CDR3 is made up of 14 amino acids. In nucleotides, the CDR3 is TGTGCCAGCAGCTCCGGCGGGGTTCGGGAAAAACTGTTTTTT. This encodes CASSSGGVREKLFF.

This sequence joins TRBV5-4 and TRBJ2-2, with 7 nucleotides matching TRBD2. The CDR3 runs 13 residues. Germline CDR1 and CDR2: SGHNT and YYREEE (reference sequence). V was clipped by 0 bases and J by 8 bases; unmatched bases: 1. CDR3 sequence: CASSLDGRGELFF. The CDR3 DNA reads as TGTGCCAGCAGCTTGGACGGGAGGGGGGAGCTGTTTTTT.

DNA of the CDR3: TGTGCCAGCAGCTTGGCCTACACTGAAGCTTTCTTT. This encodes CASSLAYTEAFF. The chain combines TRBV5-6 with TRBJ1-1; D unresolved. The V gene's germline CDR1 is SGHDT and CDR2 YYEEEE. V lost 0 bases and J lost 3, with 3 bases in between. This CDR3 is built from 12 residues.

The chain has TRBV7-2 and TRBJ2-7; the D gene is possibly TRBD2 (6 bases). V lost 4 bases and J lost 4, with 11 bases in between. The CDR3 is 13 amino acids. CDR1 is SGHTA, CDR2 FQGNSA, per germline. CDR3 region: CASSSGVMYEQYF. The CDR3 nucleotides are TGTGCCAGCAGCTCGGGAGTAATGTACGAGCAGTACTTC.

This clone was counted only a few times. CDR3 bases: TGTGCCAGCAGCAAAGAGGCAGGGGAGACGTACAATGAGCAGTTCTTC. As protein: CASSKEAGETYNEQFF. The chain is built from TRBV21-1 and TRBJ2-1; the DNA was not compared with TRBD1, the D call given in the table. TRBV21-1 is noted as a pseudogene. The length of the CDR3 is 16 residues.

CDR3 loop: CASSLYPGLNNEQFF. CDR3 coding DNA: TGTGCCAGCAGTCTTTATCCGGGACTTAACAATGAGCAGTTCTTC. The rearrangement links TRBV27 to TRBJ2-1; D may be TRBD2 (6 bases). Deletions cut 5 bases from V and 5 bases from J, with 16 bases between. The CDR3 totals 15 residues. Germline CDR1 is MNHEY and CDR2 is SMNVEV (reference sequence).

The rearrangement joins TRBV5-4 to TRBJ1-4; D gene unclear. There are 14 residues in the CDR3. Germline values: CDR1 SGHNT, CDR2 YYREEE (reference sequence). V lost 2 bases to trimming and J lost 5 bases, with 10 bases between them. The CDR3 DNA sequence: TGTGCCAGCAGCTTATGGGCCTCAAATGAAAAACTGTTTTTT. It is translated as CASSLWASNEKLFF.

In DNA form, the CDR3 reads TGTGCCAGCAGCCAAGACTGGACTAGCGGCTACGAGCAGTACTTC. Translation: CASSQDWTSGYEQYF. The rearrangement joins TRBV4-2 to TRBJ2-7; 10 bases are shared with TRBD2. The junction had 2 bases not matched to a gene; V was cut back by 0 bases and J by 3 bases. From germline, CDR1 is LGHNA and CDR2 YNFKEQ. This CDR3 is 15 amino acids long.

V and J are TRBV10-3 and TRBJ1-2; 8 bases fit TRBD1. Looked up from germline, CDR1 is ENHRY and CDR2 is SYGVKD. The CDR3 has 16 residues. J gave up 1 base and V 3 bases, and 7 bases lay outside the gene matches. The CDR3 protein is CAISDHDRGNNYGYTF. Written as DNA, the CDR3 is TGTGCCATCAGTGATCATGACAGGGGTAATAACTATGGCTACACCTTC.

The J gene is TRBJ2-4, the V gene TRBV7-9; tentatively, D is TRBD2 (5 bases). Trimming took 8 bases from V and 9 from J, leaving 20 bases between them. The germline CDR1 and CDR2 sequences are SEHNR and FQNEAQ (reference sequence). There are 14 residues in the CDR3. CDR3 in DNA: TGTGCCAGCGGGGAATTCAAAAGCGGCGCCATTCAGTACTTC. Protein sequence: CASGEFKSGAIQYF.

The chain links TRBV30 to TRBJ1-2, with 8 bases matching TRBD1. V trimming: 3 bases; J trimming: 7 bases; junction bases outside the gene matches: 7. Germline CDR1 reads GTSNPN; CDR2 reads SVGIG (reference sequence). This CDR3 region has 13 residues. Written as DNA, the CDR3 is TGTGCCTGGAGAGCCGGACAGGGTGGTGGCTACACCTTC. Its protein is CAWRAGQGGGYTF.

A few counts support this clone. The gene calls are TRBV7-9 and TRBJ2-7; D assignment may be TRBD1 or TRBD2 (5 bases each). V was clipped by 5 bases and J by 3 bases, with 11 bases between them. The germline CDR1 and CDR2 sequences are SEHNR and FQNEAQ (reference sequence). This CDR3 has 13 residues. CDR3 DNA sequence: TGTGCCAGCAGCAGAGGGGACGGCTACGAGCAGTACTTC. Translation: CASSRGDGYEQYF.

The chain couples TRBV28 to TRBJ2-7; TRBD2 might be the D (6 bases). Trimming removed 3 bases from V and 4 bases from J, with 19 bases in between. CDR3 length equals 16 residues. CDR1 is MDHEN and CDR2 is SYDVKM in the germline V gene. The CDR3 is CASSFPLPGTQYEQYF. CDR3 DNA: TGTGCCAGCAGTTTCCCACTCCCCGGGACTCAATACGAGCAGTACTTC. Supplemented by reference TRBV28 and TRBJ2-7, the full variable domain reads DVKVTQSSRYLVKRTGEKVFLECVQDMDHENMFWYRQDPGLGLRLIYFSYDVKMKEKGDIPEGYSVSREKKERFSLILESASTNQTSMYLCASSFPLPGTQYEQYFGPGTRLTVT.

The chain carries TRBV9 and TRBJ2-5; D not resolved. Per the germline V gene, CDR1 is SGDLS and CDR2 is YYNGEE. The CDR3 is 15 residues long. Trimming cost V 3 bases and J 1 base, with 13 bases left between them. The CDR3 DNA is TGTGCCAGCAGCGAGGGTAGTTTCCCCCAAGAGACCCAGTACTTC. Protein: CASSEGSFPQETQYF.

The rearrangement uses TRBV6-1 and TRBJ1-1; tentatively, D is TRBD1 (6 bases). V lost 5 bases and J lost 13, with 23 bases in between. Germline V gene data show CDR1 as MNHNS and CDR2 as SASEGT. This CDR3 is built from 14 residues. CDR3 sequence (DNA): TGTGCCAGCAGTCTCGCACAGGGACTCCCGAAGGATTTCTTT. Translated, it gives CASSLAQGLPKDFF.

The V call is TRBV19, the J call TRBJ2-1; 10 bases are shared with TRBD2. Losses at the gene ends were 1 base for V and 6 bases for J; bases not matched to a gene: 3. From germline, CDR1 is LNHDA and CDR2 SQIVND (reference sequence). There are 15 residues in the CDR3. This CDR3 reads CASSIGSGRFNEQFF. The DNA for the CDR3 is TGTGCCAGTAGTATAGGTAGCGGGAGGTTCAATGAGCAGTTCTTC.

This clone was observed a single time. This chain links TRBV5-4 with TRBJ2-3; D is perhaps TRBD1 or TRBD2 (5 bases each). Trimming shortened V by 2 bases and J by 8 bases, and 24 bases separated the two germline ends. The CDR3 runs to 17 residues. Germline-derived CDR1 and CDR2 are SGHNT and YYREEE (reference sequence). The CDR3, as DNA: TGTGCCAGCAGCTTAAACAACGGGGCTAGTATGCGTAGTACGCAGTATTTT. Translating it yields CASSLNNGASMRSTQYF. The entire variable domain, with the rest obtained from reference TRBV5-4 and TRBJ2-3, is as follows: ETGVTQSPTHLIKTRGQQVTLRCSSQSGHNTVSWYQQALGQGPQFIFQYYREEENGRGNFPPRFSGLQFPNYSSELNVNALELDDSALYLCASSLNNGASMRSTQYFGPGTRLTVL.

This clone has just one count. The rearrangement uses TRBV15 and TRBJ1-2, with 11 positions matching TRBD1. This CDR3 has 19 residues. Losses at the gene ends were 0 bases for V and 5 bases for J; bases not matched to a gene: 14. The germline V gene has CDR1 LNHNV and CDR2 YYDKDF (reference sequence). The CDR3 bases are TGTGCCACCAGCAGAGATCCTCTTTACCCGGGACAGGGGGGTTATGGCTACACCTTC. It codes for CATSRDPLYPGQGGYGYTF.

The chain uses TRBV2 and TRBJ1-1, with D maybe TRBD1 (6 bases). This CDR3 region has 15 residues. Trimming took 4 bases from V and 1 from J, leaving 13 bases between them. CDR1 is SNHLY, CDR2 FYNNEI, per germline. The DNA of the CDR3 is TGTGCCAGCAGTGCGGCCAGGGGATGGAACACTGAAGCTTTCTTT. It yields the protein CASSAARGWNTEAFF.

This clone was seen just once. The CDR3 nucleotides read TGTGCCAGCTCCTGGACCCACGGGACTGGTGAAAAACTGTTTTTT. Its protein is CASSWTHGTGEKLFF. The rearrangement links TRBV18 to TRBJ1-4; perhaps TRBD1 as D (5 bases). Germline V CDR1 and CDR2: KGHSH, LQKENI. V was cut by 6 bases and J by 7 bases, with 18 bases left in between. This CDR3 spans 15 amino acids.